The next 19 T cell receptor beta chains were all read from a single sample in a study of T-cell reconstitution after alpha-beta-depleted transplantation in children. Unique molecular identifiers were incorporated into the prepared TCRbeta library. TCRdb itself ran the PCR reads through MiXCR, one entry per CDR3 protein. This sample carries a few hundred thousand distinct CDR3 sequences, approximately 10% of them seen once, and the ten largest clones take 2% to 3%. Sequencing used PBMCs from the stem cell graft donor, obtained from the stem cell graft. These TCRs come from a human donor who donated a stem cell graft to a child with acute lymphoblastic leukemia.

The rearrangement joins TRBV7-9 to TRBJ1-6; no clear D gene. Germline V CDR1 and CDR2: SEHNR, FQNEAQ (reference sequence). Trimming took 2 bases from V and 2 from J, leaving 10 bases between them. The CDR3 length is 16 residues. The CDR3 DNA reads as TGTGCCAGCAGCTTAAGTAACAGAGCCTATAATTCACCCCTCCACTTT. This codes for CASSLSNRAYNSPLHF.

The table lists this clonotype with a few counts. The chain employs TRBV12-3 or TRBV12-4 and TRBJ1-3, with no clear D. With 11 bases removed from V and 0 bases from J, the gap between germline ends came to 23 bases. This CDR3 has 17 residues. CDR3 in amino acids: CASHANGRAYSGNTIYF. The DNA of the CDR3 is TGTGCCTCCCACGCAAATGGGAGAGCCTACTCTGGAAACACCATATATTTT.

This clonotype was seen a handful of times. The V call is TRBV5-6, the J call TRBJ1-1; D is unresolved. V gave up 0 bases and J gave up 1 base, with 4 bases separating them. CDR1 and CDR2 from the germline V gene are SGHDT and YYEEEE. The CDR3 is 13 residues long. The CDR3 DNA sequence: TGTGCCAGCAGCTTGGTTTGGAACACTGAAGCTTTCTTT. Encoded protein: CASSLVWNTEAFF.

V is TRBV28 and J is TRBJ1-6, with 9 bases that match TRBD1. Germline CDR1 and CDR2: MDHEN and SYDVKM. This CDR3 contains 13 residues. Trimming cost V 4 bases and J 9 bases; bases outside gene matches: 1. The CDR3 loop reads CASSYRGRSPLHF. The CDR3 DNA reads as TGTGCCAGCAGTTACAGGGGGCGTTCACCCCTCCACTTT.

The CDR3 region has the DNA TGCAGTGCTAGAGCCCGTGAGGGTCGGTTCTTC. Translation: CSARAREGRFF. The J gene is TRBJ2-1, the V gene TRBV20-1; tentative D call: TRBD2 (5 bases). Germline V gives CDR1 DFQATT, CDR2 SNEGSKA (reference sequence). The CDR3 has 11 amino acids. Trimming shortened V by 1 base and J by 15 bases, and 13 bases separated the two germline ends.

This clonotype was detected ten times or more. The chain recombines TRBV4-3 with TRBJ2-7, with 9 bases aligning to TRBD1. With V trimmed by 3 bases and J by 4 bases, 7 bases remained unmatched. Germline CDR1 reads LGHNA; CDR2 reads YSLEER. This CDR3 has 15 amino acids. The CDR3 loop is CASSQQQGARYEQYF. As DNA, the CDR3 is TGCGCCAGCAGCCAGCAACAGGGGGCGCGGTACGAGCAGTACTTC.

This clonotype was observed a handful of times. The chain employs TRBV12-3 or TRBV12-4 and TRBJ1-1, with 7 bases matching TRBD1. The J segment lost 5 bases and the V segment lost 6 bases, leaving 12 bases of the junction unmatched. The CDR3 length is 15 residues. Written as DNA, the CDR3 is TGTGCCAGCAGCCCATTGACAGGGCCTGGAACTGAAGCTTTCTTT. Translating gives CASSPLTGPGTEAFF.

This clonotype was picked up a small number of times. CDR3 in amino acids: CASSPDRDTSTDTQYF. Written as DNA, the CDR3 is TGTGCCAGCAGCCCTGACAGAGATACTAGCACAGATACGCAGTATTTT. The chain uses TRBV12-3 or TRBV12-4 and TRBJ2-3; D perhaps matches TRBD1 (5 bases). V was trimmed by 6 bases and J by 0 bases, leaving 16 bases between them. This CDR3 has 16 amino acids.

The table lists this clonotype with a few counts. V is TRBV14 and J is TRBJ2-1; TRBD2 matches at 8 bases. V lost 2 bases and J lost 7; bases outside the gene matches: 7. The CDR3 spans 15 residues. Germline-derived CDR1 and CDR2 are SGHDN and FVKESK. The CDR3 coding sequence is TGTGCCAGCAGCCAATTCGGGAGGGCCTCAAATGAGCAGTTCTTC. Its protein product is CASSQFGRASNEQFF.

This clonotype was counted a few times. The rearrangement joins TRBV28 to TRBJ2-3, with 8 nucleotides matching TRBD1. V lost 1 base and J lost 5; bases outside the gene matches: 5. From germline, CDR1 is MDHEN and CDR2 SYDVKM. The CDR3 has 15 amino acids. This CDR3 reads CASSLYRQGKDTQYF. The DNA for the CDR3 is TGTGCCAGCAGTTTATATCGACAGGGGAAAGATACGCAGTATTTT.

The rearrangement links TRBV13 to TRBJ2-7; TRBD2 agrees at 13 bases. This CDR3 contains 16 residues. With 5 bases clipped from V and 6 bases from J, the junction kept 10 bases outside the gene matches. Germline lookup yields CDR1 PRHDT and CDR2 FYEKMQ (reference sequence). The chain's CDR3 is CASSRLTSGRKGEQYF. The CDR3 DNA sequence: TGTGCCAGCAGCCGTTTGACTAGCGGGAGGAAAGGCGAGCAGTACTTC.

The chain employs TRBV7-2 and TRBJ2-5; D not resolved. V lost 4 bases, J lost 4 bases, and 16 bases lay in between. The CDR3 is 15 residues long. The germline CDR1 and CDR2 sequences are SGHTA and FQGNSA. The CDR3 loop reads CASSSLNPGRETQYF. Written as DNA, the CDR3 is TGTGCCAGCAGCTCCCTGAATCCAGGACGAGAGACCCAGTACTTC.

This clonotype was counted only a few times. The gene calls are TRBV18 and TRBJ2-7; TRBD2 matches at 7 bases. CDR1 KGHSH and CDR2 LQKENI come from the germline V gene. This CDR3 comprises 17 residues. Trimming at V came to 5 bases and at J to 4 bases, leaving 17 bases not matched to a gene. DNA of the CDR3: TGTGCCAGCTCATTGCCAGGAGGGCCTAGCGGATGGTACGAGCAGTACTTC. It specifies CASSLPGGPSGWYEQYF.

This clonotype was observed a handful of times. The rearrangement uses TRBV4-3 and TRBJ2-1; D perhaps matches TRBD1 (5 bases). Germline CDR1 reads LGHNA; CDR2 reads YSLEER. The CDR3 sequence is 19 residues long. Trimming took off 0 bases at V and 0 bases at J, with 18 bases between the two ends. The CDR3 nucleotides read TGCGCCAGCAGCCAAGATATAGGGGTGTGGGGTCTCTCCTACAATGAGCAGTTCTTC. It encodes CASSQDIGVWGLSYNEQFF.

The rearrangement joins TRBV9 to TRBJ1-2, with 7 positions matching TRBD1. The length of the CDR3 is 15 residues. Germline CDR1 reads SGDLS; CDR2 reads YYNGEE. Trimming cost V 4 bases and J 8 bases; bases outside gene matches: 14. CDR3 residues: CASSPRETGLGGYTF. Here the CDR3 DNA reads TGTGCCAGCAGCCCCCGCGAGACAGGGCTAGGAGGCTACACCTTC.

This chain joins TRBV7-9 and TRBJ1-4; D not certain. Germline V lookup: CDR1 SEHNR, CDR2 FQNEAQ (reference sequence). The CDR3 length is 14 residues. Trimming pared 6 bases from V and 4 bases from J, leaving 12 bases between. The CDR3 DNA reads TGTGCCAGCAGTGTGCAGGAATATAATGAAAAACTGTTTTTT. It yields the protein CASSVQEYNEKLFF.

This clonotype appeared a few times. CDR3 loop: CATSRRGWSETQYF. The DNA for the CDR3 is TGTGCCACCAGCAGGAGGGGGTGGTCAGAGACCCAGTACTTC. The J gene is TRBJ2-5, the V gene TRBV15, with D maybe TRBD1 (6 bases). The CDR3 consists of 14 residues. V gave up 3 bases and J gave up 4 bases, with 12 bases separating them. Germline assignment: CDR1 LNHNV and CDR2 YYDKDF (reference sequence).

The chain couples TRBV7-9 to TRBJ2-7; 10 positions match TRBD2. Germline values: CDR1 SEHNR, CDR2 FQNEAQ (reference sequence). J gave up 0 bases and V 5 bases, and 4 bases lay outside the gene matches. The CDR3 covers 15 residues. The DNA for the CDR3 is TGTGCCAGCAGCAGCGGACTAGCGGACTCCTACGAGCAGTACTTC. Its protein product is CASSSGLADSYEQYF.

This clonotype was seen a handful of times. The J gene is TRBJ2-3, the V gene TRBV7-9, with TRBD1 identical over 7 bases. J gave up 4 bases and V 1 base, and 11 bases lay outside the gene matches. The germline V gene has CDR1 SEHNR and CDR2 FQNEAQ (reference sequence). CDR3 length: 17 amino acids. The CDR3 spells CASSLDRPNRGSDTQYF. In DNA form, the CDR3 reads TGTGCCAGCAGCTTAGACAGACCCAACAGGGGATCAGATACGCAGTATTTT.